The clone carrying this TCR beta chain was counted a single time. The sample comes from a study of CD4 T cells in relation to SARS-CoV-2 and coronaviruses. Measured with immunoSEQ multiplex PCR; TCRdb has only the in-frame clones, and not every one. The sample carries 35,000 to 40,000 clones, more than 75% recorded once. The sample was memory CD4+ T cells from PBMCs. This receptor was obtained from an adult with COVID-19.

CDR3 in amino acids: CASSFFPLASYGEQYF. CDR3 DNA: TGTGCCAGCAGTTTTTTCCCCTTAGCTAGCTATGGCGAGCAGTACTTC. This chain links TRBV27 with TRBJ2-7, with a possible D match to TRBD2 (5 bases). Per the germline V gene, CDR1 is MNHEY and CDR2 is SMNVEV (reference sequence). The CDR3 spans 16 residues. V was clipped by 3 bases and J by 6 bases, with 21 bases between them.